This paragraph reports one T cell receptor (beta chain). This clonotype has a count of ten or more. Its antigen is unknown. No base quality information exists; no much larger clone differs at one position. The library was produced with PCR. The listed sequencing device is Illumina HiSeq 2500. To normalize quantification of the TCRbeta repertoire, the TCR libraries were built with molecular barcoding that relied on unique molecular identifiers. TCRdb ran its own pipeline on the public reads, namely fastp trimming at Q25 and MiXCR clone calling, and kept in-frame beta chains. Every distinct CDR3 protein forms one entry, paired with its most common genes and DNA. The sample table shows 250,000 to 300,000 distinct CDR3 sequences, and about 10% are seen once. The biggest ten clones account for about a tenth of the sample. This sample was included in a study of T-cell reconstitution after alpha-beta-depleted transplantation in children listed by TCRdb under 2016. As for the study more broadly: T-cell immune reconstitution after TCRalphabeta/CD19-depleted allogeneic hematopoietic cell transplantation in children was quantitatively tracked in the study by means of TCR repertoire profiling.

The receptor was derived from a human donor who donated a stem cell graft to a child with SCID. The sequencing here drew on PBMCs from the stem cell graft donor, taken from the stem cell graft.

CDR3 sequence: CASSGRTGETEAFF. The DNA sequence is TGTGCCAGCAGCGGACGGACGGGGGAGACTGAAGCTTTCTTT. The sequence links TRBV25-1 to TRBJ1-1; TRBD1 could be the D gene, as 5 bases match. The CDR3 runs 14 residues from the cysteine to the phenylalanine. Only the CDR3 DNA is retained, 42 bases long and in frame from the first base. A distance of 16 bases separates the germline ends of V and J, which lose 6 bases and 5 bases respectively. Per the germline V gene, MGHDK is the CDR1 and SYGVNS is the CDR2.